These T cell receptor beta chains were read from a single sample in a study of blood T cell repertoires in COVID-19. Data came from immunoSEQ multiplex PCR; TCRdb stores just in-frame clones and leaves some out. The data hold 40,000 to 55,000 clones, with nearly 80% observed a single time. Sequenced sample: peripheral blood. These receptors were collected from a man in his sixties or seventies with acute or convalescent COVID-19. Both conserved end residues are part of each CDR3. The order of the fields is D gene, clone size, J gene, V gene, CDR3 protein, CDR3 DNA. The D gene is left open where the match is weak. Part of the rows lack a size; the others show once, few, many or a class for expanded clones.

D gene: .; clone size: .; J gene: TRBJ1-1; V gene: TRBV9; CDR3 protein: CASSVANGGAFF; CDR3 DNA: TGTGCCAGCAGCGTAGCAAATGGCGGAGCTTTCTTT
D gene: TRBD1; clone size: .; J gene: TRBJ1-5; V gene: TRBV15; CDR3 protein: CATRRGTGGLWGQPQHF; CDR3 DNA: TGTGCCACCAGGAGGGGGACAGGGGGTTTGTGGGGTCAGCCCCAGCATTTT
D gene: .; clone size: .; J gene: TRBJ2-3; V gene: TRBV24-1; CDR3 protein: CATSDSKPGQGDLDTQYF; CDR3 DNA: TGTGCCACCAGTGATTCCAAACCGGGACAAGGGGATTTAGATACGCAGTATTTT
D gene: .; clone size: .; J gene: TRBJ1-1; V gene: TRBV18; CDR3 protein: CASSPTGRGRYTEAFF; CDR3 DNA: TGTGCCAGCTCACCAACGGGGAGGGGGAGGTACACTGAAGCTTTCTTT
D gene: .; clone size: .; J gene: TRBJ1-6; V gene: TRBV3-1/TRBV3-2; CDR3 protein: CASSQSGIDSPLHF; CDR3 DNA: TGTGCCAGCAGCCAATCAGGGATTGATTCACCCCTCCACTTT
D gene: .; clone size: .; J gene: TRBJ1-1; V gene: TRBV4-1; CDR3 protein: CASGTRAGTEAFF; CDR3 DNA: TGCGCCAGCGGCACGAGGGCAGGCACTGAAGCTTTCTTT
D gene: TRBD1; clone size: .; J gene: TRBJ1-6; V gene: TRBV7-9; CDR3 protein: CASSVRDRGYNSPLHF; CDR3 DNA: TGTGCCAGCAGCGTCCGGGACAGGGGTTATAATTCACCCCTCCACTTT
D gene: TRBD2; clone size: once; J gene: TRBJ2-1; V gene: TRBV7-6; CDR3 protein: CASTRTSAASSSYNEQFF; CDR3 DNA: TGTGCCAGCACCCGGACTAGCGCCGCGTCGAGCTCCTACAATGAGCAGTTCTTC
D gene: .; clone size: .; J gene: TRBJ2-7; V gene: TRBV6-1; CDR3 protein: CASSETTVSSYEQYF; CDR3 DNA: TGTGCCAGCAGTGAAACGACAGTATCCTCCTACGAGCAGTACTTC
D gene: .; clone size: once; J gene: TRBJ1-5; V gene: TRBV30; CDR3 protein: CAWSATGAYSNQPQHF; CDR3 DNA: TGTGCCTGGAGTGCTACAGGAGCGTATAGCAATCAGCCCCAGCATTTT
D gene: .; clone size: .; J gene: TRBJ2-1; V gene: TRBV9; CDR3 protein: CASSVDPGEQFF; CDR3 DNA: TGTGCCAGCAGCGTAGATCCAGGGGAGCAGTTCTTC
D gene: .; clone size: .; J gene: TRBJ2-1; V gene: TRBV5-4; CDR3 protein: CASANTGLAYNEQFF; CDR3 DNA: TGTGCCAGCGCCAATACAGGGTTGGCGTACAATGAGCAGTTCTTC
D gene: .; clone size: .; J gene: TRBJ1-1; V gene: TRBV10-1; CDR3 protein: CASSEGRSGTEAFF; CDR3 DNA: TGCGCCAGCAGTGAGGGCCGCTCGGGCACTGAAGCTTTCTTT
D gene: .; clone size: .; J gene: TRBJ1-5; V gene: TRBV2; CDR3 protein: CASSEGQGQPQHF; CDR3 DNA: TGTGCCAGCAGTGAAGGGCAGGGACAGCCCCAGCATTTT